The entry below gives a single T cell receptor (beta chain) sequence along with its context. Its specific antigen is unknown. Qualities for individual bases were not recorded, and no much larger clone is one base off. This sample is part of a study of T-cell memory formation after mild COVID-19 (dated by TCRdb to 2020 to 2023). Study-wide context: TCR sequence clusters from the two donors were largely donor specific. Longitudinal TCRalpha and TCRbeta repertoire sequencing tracked T-cell clones expanding and contracting after mild COVID-19 in two donors. The cohort was made up of two young adult volunteers, one female and one male, who were previously healthy. Broad study findings and their caveats: From day 15 to 85, contracting clones showed balanced CD4/CD8 phenotypes, whereas a second wave of clones that expanded from day 15 to 37 leaned towards CD4+. Only a couple of mild cases were covered by the study, and larger cohorts that include severe cases with pre-infection samples were considered necessary. Contracting CD4+ clones appeared mostly in the CM and EM memory subsets, whereas CD8+ clones were enriched in EMRA. SARS-CoV-2 specificity was not confirmed for the second-wave clones peaking on day 37. The detection of some responding clones in pre-infection memory suggests that pre-existing cross-reactive memory T cells joined the SARS-CoV-2 response.

There are 15 amino acids in the CDR3, from cysteine to phenylalanine inclusive. The read is trimmed to its CDR3 DNA, 45 bases read in frame from base 1. CDR1 and CDR2 are drawn from the germline V gene (reference sequence): MNHNY, SVGAGI. V is shortened by 2 bases, J by 8 bases, and the region joining them spans 18 bases. TCRdb names Illumina NovaSeq 6000 as the instrument used. Using 5'RACE with constant-segment primers, TCRalpha and TCRbeta cDNA libraries were constructed, with sample barcodes and unique molecular identifiers added in the process. RNA was extracted from every sample with Trizol reagent. Library amplification was performed in two PCR steps, and a second sample barcode and Illumina TruSeq adapters were introduced in the second step. Sequencing of libraries was performed on an Illumina NovaSeq with 2 x 150 bp paired-end reads. The authors processed their data as follows. Demultiplexing of reads and collapsing into UMI-guided consensus sequences were performed with migec v1.2.7. With mixcr v2.1.11, UMI consensuses were aligned to TRA and TRB V and J templates and assembled into clonotypes. A clonotype was counted as expanded or contracted only if both edgeR and NoisET called the change significant, with noise models trained on biological replicates. For edgeR calls, the cutoffs were a false discovery rate-adjusted p below 0.01 and a log2 fold-change threshold of 1. As an exploratory analysis of dynamics, max-normalized trajectories of the 1000 most abundant clonotypes were examined by PCA with hierarchical clustering. Each responding clone was given a CD4 or CD8 phenotype based on the CD4+ and CD8+ repertoires, which had been sequenced separately. TCRdb redid the processing of the public reads, applying fastp at Q25 and MiXCR, and retained in-frame beta chains. Rows merge per CDR3 protein into single entries with the most common DNA and genes. Clone size and V and J calls follow TCRdb, not the original study. The sample records 300,000 to 400,000 distinct CDR3 sequences, around 15% of which are singletons. 22% of the sample comes from the top ten.

PBMCs were isolated by Ficoll-Paque density gradient centrifugation. Sample: PBMCs or a T cell subset sorted from them (not recorded which). This TCR was sampled from a young man who had mild COVID-19 (a few samples of this study predate the infection). The sample titles of this study are shuffled in the database, so cell type and time point are left out; the donor was told from shared clones. The receptor chain draws on TRBV6-6 and TRBJ1-2; a tentative D call is TRBD1 (6 bases match). The CDR3: CASSYVLDRISGYTF. The sequenced DNA: TGTGCCAGCAGTTACGTTTTGGACAGAATCTCCGGCTACACCTTC.